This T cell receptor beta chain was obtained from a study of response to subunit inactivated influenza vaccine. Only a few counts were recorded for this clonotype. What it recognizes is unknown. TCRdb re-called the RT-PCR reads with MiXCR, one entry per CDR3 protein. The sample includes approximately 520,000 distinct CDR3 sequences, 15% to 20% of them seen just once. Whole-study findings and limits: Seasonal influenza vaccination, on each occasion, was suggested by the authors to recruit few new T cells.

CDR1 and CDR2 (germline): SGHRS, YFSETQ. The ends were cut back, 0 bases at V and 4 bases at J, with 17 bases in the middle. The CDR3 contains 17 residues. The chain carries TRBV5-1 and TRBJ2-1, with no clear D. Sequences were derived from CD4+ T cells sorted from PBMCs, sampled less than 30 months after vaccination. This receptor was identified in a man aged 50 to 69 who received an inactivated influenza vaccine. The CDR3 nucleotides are TGCGCCAGCAGCTTGGGAGGTAGCACCACGTCATACAATGAGCAGTTCTTC. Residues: CASSLGGSTTSYNEQFF.